These 3 T cell receptor beta chains were sequenced from one sample in a study of blood T cell repertoires in COVID-19. Produced via immunoSEQ multiplex PCR; TCRdb's table is partial and in-frame only. Of 430,000 or so clones listed, roughly 90% were seen once; the top ten hold about 2%. The sequencing input was PBMCs or T cells enriched from blood (not recorded which). All receptors come from a woman in her thirties or forties who had recovered from COVID-19.

The chain has TRBV5-1 and TRBJ2-7; no firm D call. CDR3 size: 13 residues. V shed 0 bases and J shed 2 bases, with 6 bases lying between them. CDR1 and CDR2 from the germline V gene are SGHRS and YFSETQ. Here the CDR3 reads CASSLAWPYEQYF. For the CDR3, the DNA is TGCGCCAGCAGCTTGGCGTGGCCCTACGAGCAGTACTTC.

The chain carries TRBV7-2 and TRBJ2-7, with 7 bases fitting TRBD1. The CDR3 contains 14 residues. Germline loops: CDR1 SGHTA, CDR2 FQGNSA. V gave up 5 bases and J gave up 9 bases; unmatched junction bases: 13. In nucleotides, the CDR3 is TGTGCCAGCAGCCTCGGGACAGTTTTTATGGTGCAGTACTTC. Translated, it gives CASSLGTVFMVQYF.

J is TRBJ1-1 and V is TRBV5-6, with D possibly TRBD1 on 5 matching bases. Germline assignment: CDR1 SGHDT and CDR2 YYEEEE. The CDR3 is 15 residues long. V lost 4 bases and J 2 bases, leaving 15 bases between the germline ends. Written as DNA, the CDR3 is TGTGCCAGCAGCAGACTCCCCGACAGCAACACTGAAGCTTTCTTT. Protein product: CASSRLPDSNTEAFF.